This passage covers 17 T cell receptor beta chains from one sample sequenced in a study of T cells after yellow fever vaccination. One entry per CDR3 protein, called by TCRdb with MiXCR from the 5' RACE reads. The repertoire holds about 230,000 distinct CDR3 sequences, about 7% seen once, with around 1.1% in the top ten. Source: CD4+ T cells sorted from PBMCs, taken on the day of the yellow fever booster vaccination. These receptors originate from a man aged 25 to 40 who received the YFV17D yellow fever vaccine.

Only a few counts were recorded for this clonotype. CDR3 in amino acids: CASSQLREKLFF. The CDR3, as DNA: TGTGCCAGCAGCCAACTCCGTGAAAAACTGTTTTTT. The chain employs TRBV3-1 and TRBJ1-4, with D unclear. This CDR3 spans 12 amino acids. From germline, CDR1 is LGHDT and CDR2 YNNKEL (reference sequence). V was shortened by 2 bases and J by 7 bases, with 5 bases between the two germline ends.

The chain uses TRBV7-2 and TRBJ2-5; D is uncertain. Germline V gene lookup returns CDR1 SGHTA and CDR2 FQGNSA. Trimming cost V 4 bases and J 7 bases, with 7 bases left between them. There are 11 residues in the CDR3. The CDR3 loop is CASSSQVTQYF. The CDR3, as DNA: TGTGCCAGCAGCTCCCAGGTGACCCAGTACTTC. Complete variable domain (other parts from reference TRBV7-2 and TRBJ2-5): GAGVSQSPSNKVTEKGKDVELRCDPISGHTALYWYRQSLGQGLEFLIYFQGNSAPDKSGLPSDRFSAERTGGSVSTLTIQRTQQEDSAVYLCASSSQVTQYFGPGTRLLVL.

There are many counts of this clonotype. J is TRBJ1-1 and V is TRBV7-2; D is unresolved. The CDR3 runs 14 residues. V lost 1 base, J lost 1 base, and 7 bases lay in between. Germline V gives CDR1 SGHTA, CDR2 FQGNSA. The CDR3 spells CASSLVRPNTEAFF. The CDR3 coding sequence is TGTGCCAGCAGCTTAGTGCGACCGAACACTGAAGCTTTCTTT.

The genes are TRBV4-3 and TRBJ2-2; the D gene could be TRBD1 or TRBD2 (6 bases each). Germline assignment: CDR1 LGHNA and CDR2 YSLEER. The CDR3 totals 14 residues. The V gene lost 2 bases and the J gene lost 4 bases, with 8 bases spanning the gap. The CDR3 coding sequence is TGCGCCAGCAGCCAAAAGGGGGGCACCGGGGAGCTGTTTTTT. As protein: CASSQKGGTGELFF.

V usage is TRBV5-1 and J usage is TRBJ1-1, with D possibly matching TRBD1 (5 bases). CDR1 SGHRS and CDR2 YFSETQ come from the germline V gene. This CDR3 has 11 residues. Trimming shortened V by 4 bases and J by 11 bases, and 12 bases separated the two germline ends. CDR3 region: CASSGSGGAFF. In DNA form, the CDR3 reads TGCGCCAGCAGCGGGTCGGGGGGGGCTTTCTTT.

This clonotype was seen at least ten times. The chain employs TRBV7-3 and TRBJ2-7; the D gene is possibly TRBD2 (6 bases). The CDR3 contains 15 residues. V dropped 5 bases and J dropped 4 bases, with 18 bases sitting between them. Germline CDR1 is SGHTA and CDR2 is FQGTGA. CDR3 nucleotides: TGTGCCAGCAGCGCCCTCTCCGGGACTTGGTACGAGCAGTACTTC. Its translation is CASSALSGTWYEQYF.

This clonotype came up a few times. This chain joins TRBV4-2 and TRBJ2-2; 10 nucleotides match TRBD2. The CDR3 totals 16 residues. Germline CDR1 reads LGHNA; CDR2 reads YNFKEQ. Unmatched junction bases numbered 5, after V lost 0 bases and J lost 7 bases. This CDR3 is CASSQELAGELGELFF. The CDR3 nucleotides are TGTGCCAGCAGCCAAGAGCTAGCGGGAGAGCTCGGGGAGCTGTTTTTT.

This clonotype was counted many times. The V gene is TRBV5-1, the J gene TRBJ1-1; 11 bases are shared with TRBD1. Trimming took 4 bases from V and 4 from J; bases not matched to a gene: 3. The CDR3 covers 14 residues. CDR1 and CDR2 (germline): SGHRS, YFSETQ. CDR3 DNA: TGCGCCAGCAGCACCGGGACAGGGGGCACTGAAGCTTTCTTT. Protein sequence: CASSTGTGGTEAFF.

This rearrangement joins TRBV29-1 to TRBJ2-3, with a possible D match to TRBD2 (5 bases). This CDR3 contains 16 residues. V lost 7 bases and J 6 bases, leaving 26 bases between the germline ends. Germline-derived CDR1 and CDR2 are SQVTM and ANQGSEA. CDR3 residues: CSAHPGGRGTFDTQYF. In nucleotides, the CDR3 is TGCAGCGCACACCCCGGAGGCCGAGGTACCTTCGATACGCAGTATTTT.

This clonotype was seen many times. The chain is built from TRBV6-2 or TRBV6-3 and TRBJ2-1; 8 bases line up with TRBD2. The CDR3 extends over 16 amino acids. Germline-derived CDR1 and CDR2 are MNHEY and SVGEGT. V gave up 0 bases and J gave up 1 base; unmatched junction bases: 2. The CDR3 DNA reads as TGTGCCAGCAGTTACTCACCTAGCGGGTCCTACAATGAGCAGTTCTTC. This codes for CASSYSPSGSYNEQFF.

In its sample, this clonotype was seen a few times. CDR3 region: CASSWELLAGGIGELFF. CDR3 bases: TGTGCCAGCAGCTGGGAACTACTAGCGGGAGGGATCGGGGAGCTGTTTTTT. The chain links TRBV7-2 to TRBJ2-2; TRBD2 agrees at 13 bases. In germline, CDR1 is SGHTA, CDR2 FQGNSA. With V trimmed by 4 bases and J by 7 bases, 9 bases remained unmatched. CDR3 size: 17 residues. The variable domain in full, with the rest retrieved from reference TRBV7-2 and TRBJ2-2, is GAGVSQSPSNKVTEKGKDVELRCDPISGHTALYWYRQSLGQGLEFLIYFQGNSAPDKSGLPSDRFSAERTGGSVSTLTIQRTQQEDSAVYLCASSWELLAGGIGELFFGEGSRLTVL.

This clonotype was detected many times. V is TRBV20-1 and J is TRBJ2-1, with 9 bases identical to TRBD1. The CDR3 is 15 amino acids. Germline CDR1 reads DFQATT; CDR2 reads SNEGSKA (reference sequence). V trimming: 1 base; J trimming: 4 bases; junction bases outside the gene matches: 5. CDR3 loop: CSARVRGQGYNEQFF. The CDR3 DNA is TGCAGTGCTAGAGTTAGGGGACAGGGATACAATGAGCAGTTCTTC.

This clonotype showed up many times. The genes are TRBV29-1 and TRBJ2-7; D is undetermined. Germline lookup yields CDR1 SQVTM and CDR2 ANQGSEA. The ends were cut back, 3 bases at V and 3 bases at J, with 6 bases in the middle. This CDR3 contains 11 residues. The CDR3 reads CSVDLGYEQYF. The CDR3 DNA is TGCAGCGTTGACCTGGGCTACGAGCAGTACTTC.

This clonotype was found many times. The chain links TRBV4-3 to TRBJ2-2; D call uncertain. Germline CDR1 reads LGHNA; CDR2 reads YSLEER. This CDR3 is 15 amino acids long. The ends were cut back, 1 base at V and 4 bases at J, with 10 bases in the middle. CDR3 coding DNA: TGCGCCAGCAGCCAAGCAACAGCAGCCACCGGGGAGCTGTTTTTT. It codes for CASSQATAATGELFF.

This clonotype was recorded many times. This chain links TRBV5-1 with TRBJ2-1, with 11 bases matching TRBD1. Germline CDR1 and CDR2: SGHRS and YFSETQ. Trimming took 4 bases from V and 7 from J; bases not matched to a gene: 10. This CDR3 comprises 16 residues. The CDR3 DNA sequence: TGCGCCAGCAGCCTGGGAGGGACAGGGGGGTCGAATGAGCAGTTCTTC. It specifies CASSLGGTGGSNEQFF.

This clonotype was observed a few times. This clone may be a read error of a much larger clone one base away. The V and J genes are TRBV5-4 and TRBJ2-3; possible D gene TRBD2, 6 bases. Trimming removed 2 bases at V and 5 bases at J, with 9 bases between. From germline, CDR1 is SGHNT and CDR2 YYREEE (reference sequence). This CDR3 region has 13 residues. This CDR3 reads CASSLAGRDTQYF. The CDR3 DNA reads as TGTGCCAGCAGCTTAGCGGGCAGAGATACGCAGTATTTT. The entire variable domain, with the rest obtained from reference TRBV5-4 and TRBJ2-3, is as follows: ETGVTQSPTHLIKTRGQQVTLRCSSQSGHNTVSWYQQALGQGPQFIFQYYREEENGRGNFPPRFSGLQFPNYSSELNVNALELDDSALYLCASSLAGRDTQYFGPGTRLTVL.

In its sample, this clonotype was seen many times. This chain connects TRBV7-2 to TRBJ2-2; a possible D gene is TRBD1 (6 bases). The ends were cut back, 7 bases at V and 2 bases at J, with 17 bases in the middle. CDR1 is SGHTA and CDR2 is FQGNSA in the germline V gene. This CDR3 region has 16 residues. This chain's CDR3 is CASTDARGLNTGELFF. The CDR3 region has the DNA TGTGCCAGCACCGATGCCAGGGGCCTCAACACCGGGGAGCTGTTTTTT. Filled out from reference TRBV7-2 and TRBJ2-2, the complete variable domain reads GAGVSQSPSNKVTEKGKDVELRCDPISGHTALYWYRQSLGQGLEFLIYFQGNSAPDKSGLPSDRFSAERTGGSVSTLTIQRTQQEDSAVYLCASTDARGLNTGELFFGEGSRLTVL.